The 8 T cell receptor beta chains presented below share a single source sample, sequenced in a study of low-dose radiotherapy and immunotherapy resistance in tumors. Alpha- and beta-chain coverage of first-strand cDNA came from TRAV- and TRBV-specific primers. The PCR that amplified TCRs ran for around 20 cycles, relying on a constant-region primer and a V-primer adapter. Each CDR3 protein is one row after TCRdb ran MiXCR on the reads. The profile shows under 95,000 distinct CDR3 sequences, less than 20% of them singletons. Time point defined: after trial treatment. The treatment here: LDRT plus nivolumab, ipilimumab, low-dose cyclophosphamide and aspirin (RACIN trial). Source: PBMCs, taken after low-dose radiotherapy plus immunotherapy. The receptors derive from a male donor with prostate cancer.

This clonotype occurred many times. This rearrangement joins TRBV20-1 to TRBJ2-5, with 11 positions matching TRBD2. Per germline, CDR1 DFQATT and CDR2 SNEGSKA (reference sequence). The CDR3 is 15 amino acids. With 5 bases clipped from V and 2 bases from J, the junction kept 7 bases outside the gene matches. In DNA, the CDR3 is TGCAGTGCTGCCTCCCGACTAGCGGGACAAGAGACCCAGTACTTC. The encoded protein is CSAASRLAGQETQYF.

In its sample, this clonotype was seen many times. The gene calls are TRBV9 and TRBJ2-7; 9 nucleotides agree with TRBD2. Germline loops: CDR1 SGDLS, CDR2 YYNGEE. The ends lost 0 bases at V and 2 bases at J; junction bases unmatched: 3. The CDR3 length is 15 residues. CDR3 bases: TGTGCCAGCAGCGTAGAGGTAGCGGGAGCCTACGAGCAGTACTTC. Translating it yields CASSVEVAGAYEQYF. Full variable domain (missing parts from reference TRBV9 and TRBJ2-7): DSGVTQTPKHLITATGQRVTLRCSPRSGDLSVYWYQQSLDQGLQFLIQYYNGEERAKGNILERFSAQQFPDLHSELNLSSLELGDSALYFCASSVEVAGAYEQYFGPGTRLTVT.

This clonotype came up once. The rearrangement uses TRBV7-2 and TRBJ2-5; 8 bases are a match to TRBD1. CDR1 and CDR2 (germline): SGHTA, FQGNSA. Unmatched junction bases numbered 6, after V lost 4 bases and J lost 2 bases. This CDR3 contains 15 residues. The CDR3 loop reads CASSSDRVGQETQYF. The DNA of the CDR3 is TGTGCCAGCAGCTCGGACAGGGTGGGACAAGAGACCCAGTACTTC.

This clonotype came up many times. CDR3 in DNA: TGCAGTGCTACTCCCCCGGACAGGGTGTTGGCCTATGGCTACACCTTC. It specifies CSATPPDRVLAYGYTF. This chain joins TRBV20-1 and TRBJ1-2, with TRBD1 identical over 8 bases. The CDR3 has 16 residues. The germline CDR1 and CDR2 sequences are DFQATT and SNEGSKA (reference sequence). With V trimmed by 4 bases and J by 4 bases, 14 bases remained unmatched.

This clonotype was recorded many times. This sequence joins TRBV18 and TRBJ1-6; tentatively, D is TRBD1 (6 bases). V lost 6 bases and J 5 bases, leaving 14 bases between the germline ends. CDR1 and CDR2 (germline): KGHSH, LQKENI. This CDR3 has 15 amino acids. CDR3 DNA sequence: TGTGCCAGCTCGCCCGCGGGGGCCAATAATTCACCCCTCCACTTT. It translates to CASSPAGANNSPLHF.

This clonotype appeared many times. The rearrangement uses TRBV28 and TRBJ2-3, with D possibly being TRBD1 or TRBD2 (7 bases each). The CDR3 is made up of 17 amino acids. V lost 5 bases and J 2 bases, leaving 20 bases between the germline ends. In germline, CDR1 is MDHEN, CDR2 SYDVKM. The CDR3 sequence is CASSLLGTAGITDTQYF. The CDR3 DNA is TGTGCCAGCAGTCTCCTCGGGACAGCGGGAATCACAGATACGCAGTATTTT.

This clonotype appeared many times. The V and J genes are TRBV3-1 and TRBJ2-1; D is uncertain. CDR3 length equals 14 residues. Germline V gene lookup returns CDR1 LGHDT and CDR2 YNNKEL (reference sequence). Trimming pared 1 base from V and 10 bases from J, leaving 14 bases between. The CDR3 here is CASSQAVSLREQFF. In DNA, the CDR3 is TGTGCCAGCAGCCAAGCGGTCTCGCTTCGGGAGCAGTTCTTC.

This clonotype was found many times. CDR3 nucleotide sequence: TGTGCCAGCAACCCTACAGGGGGTGACGCAGATACGCAGTATTTT. It encodes CASNPTGGDADTQYF. The V and J genes are TRBV7-6 and TRBJ2-3; 8 bases fit TRBD1. CDR1 and CDR2 from the germline V gene are SGHVS and FNYEAQ. The CDR3 sequence is 15 residues long. V trimming: 7 bases; J trimming: 4 bases; junction bases outside the gene matches: 10.